The 31 T cell receptor beta chains presented below share a single source sample, sequenced in a study of blood T cell repertoires in COVID-19. Produced via immunoSEQ multiplex PCR; TCRdb's table is partial and in-frame only. Of a few hundred thousand clones listed, roughly 91% are singletons. Specimen: PBMCs or T cells enriched from blood (not recorded which). These receptor sequences come from a man aged 30 to 39 in a cohort exposed to, infected with or recovered from COVID-19 (not recorded which).

V is TRBV28 and J is TRBJ1-6; perhaps TRBD1 as D (5 bases). V was cut by 1 base and J by 5 bases, with 9 bases left in between. CDR1 and CDR2 from the germline V gene are MDHEN and SYDVKM. The CDR3 is 15 residues long. In DNA, the CDR3 is TGTGCCAGCAGTTTATTCCCGGGGGATAATTCACCCCTCCACTTT. Its protein product is CASSLFPGDNSPLHF.

This clone appeared once. The chain recombines TRBV7-2 with TRBJ2-1; D might be TRBD1 (6 bases). Looked up from germline, CDR1 is SGHTA and CDR2 is FQGNSA. Trimming shortened V by 6 bases and J by 2 bases, and 14 bases separated the two germline ends. The CDR3 runs to 15 residues. The CDR3 protein is CASRQGWGPYNEQFF. CDR3 nucleotides: TGTGCCAGCAGGCAGGGGTGGGGCCCCTACAATGAGCAGTTCTTC.

The chain combines TRBV5-6 with TRBJ1-1; perhaps TRBD1 as D (6 bases). There are 13 residues in the CDR3. V was trimmed by 4 bases and J by 10 bases, leaving 17 bases between them. Looked up from germline, CDR1 is SGHDT and CDR2 is YYEEEE. In DNA form, the CDR3 reads TGTGCCAGCAGCCCCACAGGTCGAGGGGGAGCTTTCTTT. This encodes CASSPTGRGGAFF. Filled out from reference TRBV5-6 and TRBJ1-1, the complete variable domain reads DAGVTQSPTHLIKTRGQQVTLRCSPKSGHDTVSWYQQALGQGPQFIFQYYEEEERQRGNFPDRFSGHQFPNYSSELNVNALLLGDSALYLCASSPTGRGGAFFGQGTRLTVV.

The rearrangement links TRBV10-3 to TRBJ2-5; 12 bases are a match to TRBD2. The V gene end was trimmed by 3 bases and the J gene end by 3 bases; junction bases not matched to a gene: 14. Germline-derived CDR1 and CDR2 are ENHRY and SYGVKD. The CDR3 totals 19 residues. The CDR3 here is CAISDTSGAGLAGKETQYF. DNA of the CDR3: TGTGCCATCAGTGACACCTCCGGAGCAGGACTAGCGGGAAAAGAGACCCAGTACTTC.

This clone has just one count. This rearrangement joins TRBV27 to TRBJ2-1, with D unclear. There are 13 residues in the CDR3. Per germline, CDR1 MNHEY and CDR2 SMNVEV (reference sequence). V lost 6 bases and J lost 4, with 10 bases in between. Here the CDR3 DNA reads TGTGCCAGCAGGGCACAGCTATACAATGAGCAGTTCTTC. It is translated as CASRAQLYNEQFF.

This clone was recorded once. The V gene is TRBV20-1, the J gene TRBJ2-7; perhaps TRBD1 as D (6 bases). The germline V and J ends were trimmed by 3 bases and 0 bases, with 21 bases remaining between them. The CDR3 covers 17 residues. Germline CDR1 is DFQATT and CDR2 is SNEGSKA (reference sequence). CDR3 sequence (DNA): TGCAGTGCTAGTAGCCCAGCCCTAACAGGGATCTCCTACGAGCAGTACTTC. Its protein is CSASSPALTGISYEQYF.

CDR3: CASRSGHEEVGELFF. CDR3 nucleotides: TGTGCCAGCAGGTCGGGTCACGAAGAGGTCGGGGAGCTGTTTTTT. The chain employs TRBV27 and TRBJ2-2; no clear D. This CDR3 is built from 15 residues. The germline gives CDR1 MNHEY, CDR2 SMNVEV (reference sequence). V lost 6 bases and J 7 bases, leaving 18 bases between the germline ends.

The V and J genes are TRBV6-2 or TRBV6-3 and TRBJ2-4; D perhaps matches TRBD1 (5 bases). The CDR3 totals 14 residues. Germline loops: CDR1 MNHEY, CDR2 SVGEGT. Trimming stripped 0 bases from V and 6 bases from J, with 9 bases between. The CDR3 sequence is CASSYSRQGNIQYF. The CDR3 region has the DNA TGTGCCAGCAGTTACTCTAGGCAGGGAAACATTCAGTACTTC.

This chain joins TRBV19 and TRBJ2-1, with TRBD2 matching over 11 bases. This CDR3 has 14 residues. Germline lookup yields CDR1 LNHDA and CDR2 SQIVND (reference sequence). Trimming at V came to 7 bases and at J to 3 bases, leaving 2 bases not matched to a gene. The DNA for the CDR3 is TGTGCCAGTAAACTAGCGGGAGACTACAATGAGCAGTTCTTC. Translated, it gives CASKLAGDYNEQFF.

The rearrangement uses TRBV18 and TRBJ2-1; 11 nucleotides line up with TRBD2. The CDR3 runs to 15 residues. CDR1 KGHSH and CDR2 LQKENI come from the germline V gene. V trimming: 3 bases; J trimming: 8 bases; junction bases outside the gene matches: 6. The CDR3 loop reads CASSPGLAVKDEQFF. The CDR3 coding sequence is TGTGCCAGCTCACCGGGACTAGCGGTCAAAGATGAGCAGTTCTTC.

The chain couples TRBV28 to TRBJ2-6, with D possibly TRBD1 on 6 matching bases. V lost 6 bases and J 0 bases, leaving 9 bases between the germline ends. The germline CDR1 and CDR2 sequences are MDHEN and SYDVKM. The CDR3 spans 15 residues. CDR3: CASSPRGSGANVLTF. As DNA, the CDR3 is TGTGCCAGCAGCCCCAGGGGCTCTGGGGCCAACGTCCTGACTTTC. The full variable domain, its missing parts supplied by reference TRBV28 and TRBJ2-6, is DVKVTQSSRYLVKRTGEKVFLECVQDMDHENMFWYRQDPGLGLRLIYFSYDVKMKEKGDIPEGYSVSREKKERFSLILESASTNQTSMYLCASSPRGSGANVLTFGAGSRLTVL.

This clone was found a few times. The chain is built from TRBV3-1 (or the pseudogene TRBV3-2) and TRBJ1-1, with a possible D match to TRBD1 (6 bases). Trimming left V 1 base short and J 5 bases short, with 11 bases between. This CDR3 spans 14 amino acids. Germline lookup yields CDR1 LGHDT and CDR2 YNNKEL (reference sequence). The CDR3 protein is CASSQVDRSTEAFF. The DNA of the CDR3 is TGTGCCAGCAGCCAAGTCGACAGGTCTACTGAAGCTTTCTTT.

The gene calls are TRBV18 and TRBJ2-2; unclear D gene. This CDR3 is built from 12 residues. V dropped 3 bases and J dropped 7 bases, with 6 bases sitting between them. Germline loops: CDR1 KGHSH, CDR2 LQKENI. CDR3 DNA sequence: TGTGCCAGCTCACCCTACGGCGGGGAGCTGTTTTTT. This gives the protein CASSPYGGELFF.

The V call is TRBV4-2, the J call TRBJ2-1, with 12 bases that match TRBD2. Germline V gives CDR1 LGHNA, CDR2 YNFKEQ. This CDR3 is 17 amino acids long. V lost 4 bases, J lost 0 bases, and 4 bases stayed unmatched. Here the CDR3 DNA reads TGTGCCAGCAGCCTCAGGACTAGCGGGATCTCCTACAATGAGCAGTTCTTC. As protein: CASSLRTSGISYNEQFF.

The chain recombines TRBV27 with TRBJ2-7, with TRBD2 as a possible D gene (6 bases). V was shortened by 7 bases and J by 7 bases, with 29 bases between the two germline ends. The CDR3 consists of 17 residues. CDR1 and CDR2 (germline): MNHEY, SMNVEV (reference sequence). The CDR3 DNA sequence: TGTGCCAGCACACGACCCCTAGCGAAGATTGAAGCGGATGAGCAGTACTTC. It is translated as CASTRPLAKIEADEQYF.

The rearrangement joins TRBV27 to TRBJ2-1, with D perhaps matching TRBD1 (5 bases). The CDR3 spans 13 residues. Per the germline V gene, CDR1 is MNHEY and CDR2 is SMNVEV (reference sequence). Trimming removed 3 bases from V and 10 bases from J, with 13 bases in between. The CDR3 DNA sequence: TGTGCCAGCAGTTTCCTTCCACCAGGGGAGCAGTTCTTC. Encoded protein: CASSFLPPGEQFF.

The V and J genes are TRBV7-9 and TRBJ2-7, with 7 positions matching TRBD2. This CDR3 is 15 amino acids long. Germline V gene lookup returns CDR1 SEHNR and CDR2 FQNEAQ (reference sequence). V shed 4 bases, J shed 3 bases, and the junction held 9 bases outside the gene matches. The CDR3 region has the DNA TGTGCCAGCAGCTCCCCTGTCGGGGGGAGCTACGAGCAGTACTTC. Translated: CASSSPVGGSYEQYF.

This chain joins TRBV19 and TRBJ1-1; 11 bases align to TRBD1. Germline assignment: CDR1 LNHDA and CDR2 SQIVND (reference sequence). The CDR3 runs 16 residues. After removal of 5 bases from V and 4 bases from J, the junction contained 9 bases not matched to a gene. CDR3: CASSLRTGGGGTEAFF. The CDR3 DNA reads as TGTGCCAGTAGTCTCCGGACAGGGGGCGGAGGCACTGAAGCTTTCTTT.

This chain links TRBV5-5 with TRBJ2-7; D unclear. The germline CDR1 and CDR2 sequences are SGHKS and YYEKEE (reference sequence). This CDR3 comprises 15 residues. Trimming pared 4 bases from V and 0 bases from J, leaving 14 bases between. CDR3 amino acids: CASSPRSASSYEQYF. Written as DNA, the CDR3 is TGTGCCAGCAGCCCCAGGTCAGCCAGCTCCTACGAGCAGTACTTC.

The gene calls are TRBV6-5 and TRBJ1-2, with D perhaps TRBD1 (5 bases). Trimming cost V 6 bases and J 8 bases, with 19 bases left between them. Looked up from germline, CDR1 is MNHEY and CDR2 is SVGAGI. The CDR3 length is 14 residues. The CDR3 bases are TGTGCCAGCAGAGACGGGACTACAACTGGGGGCTACACCTTC. It translates to CASRDGTTTGGYTF.

This clone came up a few times. The chain couples TRBV28 to TRBJ1-4; 7 bases align to TRBD1. Per germline, CDR1 MDHEN and CDR2 SYDVKM. With 6 bases clipped from V and 0 bases from J, the junction kept 7 bases outside the gene matches. The CDR3 has 16 residues. The CDR3 nucleotides read TGTGCCAGCAGGCCGACAGGGCCTGCAACTAATGAAAAACTGTTTTTT. This codes for CASRPTGPATNEKLFF. Looking up the rest from reference TRBV28 and TRBJ1-4 gives the full variable domain: DVKVTQSSRYLVKRTGEKVFLECVQDMDHENMFWYRQDPGLGLRLIYFSYDVKMKEKGDIPEGYSVSREKKERFSLILESASTNQTSMYLCASRPTGPATNEKLFFGSGTQLSVL.

The chain joins TRBV7-6 to TRBJ2-5; D gene uncertain. CDR3 size: 13 residues. The V end lost 5 bases, the J end lost 3 bases, and 10 bases lay between the germline ends. Germline V gene lookup returns CDR1 SGHVS and CDR2 FNYEAQ. CDR3 bases: TGTGCCAGCAGCCCCCGGTCCGAAGAGACCCAGTACTTC. Translating it yields CASSPRSEETQYF.

The chain is built from TRBV7-8 and TRBJ2-5; TRBD2 aligns across 10 bases. CDR1 is SGHVS, CDR2 FQNEAQ, per germline. The CDR3 extends over 16 amino acids. V lost 2 bases to trimming and J lost 5 bases; unmatched junction nucleotides: 8. The DNA of the CDR3 is TGTGCCAGCAGCTTAATGGCTAGCGGGGGCCGGGAGACCCAGTACTTC. It yields the protein CASSLMASGGRETQYF.

This clone appeared a few times. J is TRBJ1-1 and V is TRBV5-1, with unresolved D. The CDR3 runs 15 residues. Germline CDR1 is SGHRS and CDR2 is YFSETQ. V lost 0 bases and J 1 base, leaving 10 bases between the germline ends. The CDR3 here is CASSLVFGENTEAFF. CDR3 bases: TGCGCCAGCAGCTTGGTTTTCGGTGAGAACACTGAAGCTTTCTTT.

The chain employs TRBV11-3 and TRBJ1-3; D is unresolved. Germline V gene data show CDR1 as SGHNT and CDR2 as YENEEA. The CDR3 sequence is 15 residues long. V gave up 1 base and J gave up 0 bases, with 7 bases separating them. CDR3 loop: CASSLGASSGNTIYF. The DNA of the CDR3 is TGTGCCAGCAGCTTAGGAGCGAGCTCTGGAAACACCATATATTTT. The full variable domain, its missing parts supplied by reference TRBV11-3 and TRBJ1-3, is EAGVVQSPRYKIIEKKQPVAFWCNPISGHNTLYWYLQNLGQGPELLIRYENEEAVDDSQLPKDRFSAERLKGVDSTLKIQPAELGDSAVYLCASSLGASSGNTIYFGEGSWLTVV.

The chain links TRBV9 to TRBJ2-2, with 10 bases fitting TRBD2. The germline V gene encodes CDR1 SGDLS and CDR2 YYNGEE. With 4 bases clipped from V and 9 bases from J, the junction kept 6 bases outside the gene matches. The CDR3 loop spans 14 amino acids. CDR3 sequence: CASSPLAGARELFF. The CDR3 bases are TGTGCCAGCAGCCCTCTAGCGGGAGCACGGGAGCTGTTTTTT.

V and J are TRBV29-1 and TRBJ1-2; D is uncertain. This CDR3 comprises 13 residues. Germline CDR1 is SQVTM and CDR2 is ANQGSEA. V shed 8 bases and J shed 3 bases, with 16 bases lying between them. CDR3 in DNA: TGCAGCTCTTCGGGAGACAACGACTATGGCTACACCTTC. Its protein product is CSSSGDNDYGYTF.

This clone has more than one count but fewer than ten. The CDR3 sequence is CASSLERPGRETQYF. For the CDR3, the DNA is TGTGCCAGCAGCTTGGAGCGACCGGGGAGAGAGACCCAGTACTTC. The V and J genes are TRBV5-5 and TRBJ2-5, with D tentatively TRBD2 (5 bases). This CDR3 has 15 amino acids. V lost 0 bases and J 4 bases, leaving 13 bases between the germline ends. Germline V gene sequence: CDR1 SGHKS, CDR2 YYEKEE (reference sequence).

This clone was recorded only once. The chain couples TRBV7-2 to TRBJ2-1, with 8 bases aligning to TRBD2. Per the germline V gene, CDR1 is SGHTA and CDR2 is FQGNSA. The CDR3 has 16 residues. V lost 2 bases and J lost 8; bases outside the gene matches: 11. CDR3 sequence (DNA): TGTGCCAGCAGCTTACCCCGGGAGGGCCCTTTAGATGAGCAGTTCTTC. Amino acids: CASSLPREGPLDEQFF.

The chain recombines TRBV7-9 with TRBJ1-1; 7 bases are shared with TRBD1. Germline loops: CDR1 SEHNR, CDR2 FQNEAQ (reference sequence). With 5 bases clipped from V and 4 bases from J, the junction kept 4 bases outside the gene matches. The CDR3 sequence is 13 residues long. The CDR3 DNA is TGTGCCAGCAGCCCGGGACAGATCACTGAAGCTTTCTTT. It yields the protein CASSPGQITEAFF.

The rearrangement uses TRBV7-8 and TRBJ1-3; 8 bases fit TRBD1. V lost 5 bases and J lost 4; bases outside the gene matches: 13. The length of the CDR3 is 17 residues. CDR1 and CDR2 (germline): SGHVS, FQNEAQ. In nucleotides, the CDR3 is TGTGCCAGCAGCGATCAGGACAGGGTATTTGCCGGAAACACCATATATTTT. As protein: CASSDQDRVFAGNTIYF.